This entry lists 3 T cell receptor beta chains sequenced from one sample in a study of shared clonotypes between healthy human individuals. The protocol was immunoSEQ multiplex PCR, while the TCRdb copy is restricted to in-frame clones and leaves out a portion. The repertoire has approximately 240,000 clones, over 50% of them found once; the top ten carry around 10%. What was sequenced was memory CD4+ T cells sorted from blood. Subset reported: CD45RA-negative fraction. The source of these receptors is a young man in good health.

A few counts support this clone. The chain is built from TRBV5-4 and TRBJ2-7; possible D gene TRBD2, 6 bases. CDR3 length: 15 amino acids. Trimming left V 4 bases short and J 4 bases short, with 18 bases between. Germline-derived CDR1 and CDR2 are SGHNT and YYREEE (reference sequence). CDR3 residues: CASSPGGTELYEQYF. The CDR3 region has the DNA TGTGCCAGCAGCCCTGGCGGGACTGAACTTTACGAGCAGTACTTC.

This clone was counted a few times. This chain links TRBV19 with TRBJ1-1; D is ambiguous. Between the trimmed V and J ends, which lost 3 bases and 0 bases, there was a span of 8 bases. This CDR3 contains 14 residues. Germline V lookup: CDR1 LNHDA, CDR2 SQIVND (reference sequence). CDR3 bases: TGTGCCAGTAGTATCAGGAAAATGAACACTGAAGCTTTCTTT. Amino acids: CASSIRKMNTEAFF.

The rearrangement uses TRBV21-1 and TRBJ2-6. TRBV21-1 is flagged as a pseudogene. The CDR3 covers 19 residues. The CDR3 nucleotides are TGTGCCAGCAGCAAAGCAAGAGACGATCAAAACTCTGGGGCCAACGTCCTGACTTTC. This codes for CASSKARDDQNSGANVLTF.